Below are 18 T cell receptor beta chains sequenced from a single sample in a study of blood T cell repertoires in COVID-19. Here immunoSEQ multiplex PCR was the method, and the copy in TCRdb shows in-frame clones only, minus some. The data show about 300,000 clones, roughly 86% seen once. Sequenced input: peripheral blood. Receptor source: a woman aged 25 to 39 with COVID-19, enrolled during active disease.

In its sample, this clone was seen once. The genes are TRBV25-1 and TRBJ1-2; TRBD1 matches 8 bases. The V gene's germline CDR1 is MGHDK and CDR2 SYGVNS. The CDR3 loop spans 14 amino acids. After removal of 6 bases from V and 4 bases from J, the junction contained 7 bases not matched to a gene. CDR3 region: CASRLTGGSYGYTF. The CDR3 coding sequence is TGTGCCAGCAGGTTAACAGGGGGGAGCTATGGCTACACCTTC.

This clone was recorded only once. The rearrangement uses TRBV7-9 and TRBJ1-4; possible D gene TRBD1, 5 bases. The germline V gene encodes CDR1 SEHNR and CDR2 FQNEAQ (reference sequence). The CDR3 extends over 13 amino acids. Trimming removed 6 bases at V and 7 bases at J, with 12 bases between. In nucleotides, the CDR3 is TGTGCCAGCAGGAACTCCGGGGGTGAAAAACTGTTTTTT. This encodes CASRNSGGEKLFF.

The V call is TRBV7-3, the J call TRBJ2-3; D is possibly TRBD2 (5 bases). Germline values: CDR1 SGHTA, CDR2 FQGTGA. This CDR3 spans 13 amino acids. V lost 5 bases, J lost 6 bases, and 12 bases lay in between. CDR3 sequence (DNA): TGTGCCAGCAGCATGACCGGGGAGGATACGCAGTATTTT. This encodes CASSMTGEDTQYF.

This clone has only one observation. V is TRBV5-8 and J is TRBJ1-5; D remains ambiguous. The V end lost 0 bases, the J end lost 6 bases, and 7 bases lay between the germline ends. Germline CDR1 and CDR2: SGHTS and YDEGEE. The CDR3 consists of 13 residues. CDR3 loop: CASSLGKAQPQHF. The DNA of the CDR3 is TGTGCCAGCAGCTTGGGAAAAGCTCAGCCCCAGCATTTT.

V gene TRBV2 combines with J gene TRBJ2-7, with D possibly matching TRBD1 (5 bases). CDR1 and CDR2 from the germline V gene are SNHLY and FYNNEI. Trimming removed 6 bases at V and 3 bases at J, with 15 bases between. The CDR3 runs to 14 residues. The CDR3 loop reads CASRVTGQYYEQYV. For the CDR3, the DNA is TGTGCCAGCAGGGTCACAGGACAATACTACGAGCAGTACGTC.

V and J are TRBV5-1 and TRBJ1-2; 8 positions agree with TRBD1. Unmatched junction bases numbered 7, after V lost 2 bases and J lost 7 bases. The CDR3 is 14 residues long. Looked up from germline, CDR1 is SGHRS and CDR2 is YFSETQ. CDR3 sequence: CASSFGQGALGYTF. Written as DNA, the CDR3 is TGCGCCAGCAGCTTCGGCCAGGGGGCGCTTGGCTACACCTTC.

The rearrangement uses TRBV5-1 and TRBJ1-4; D call uncertain. The CDR3 consists of 17 residues. The germline V gene has CDR1 SGHRS and CDR2 YFSETQ. V lost 0 bases and J lost 5, with 17 bases in between. CDR3 nucleotides: TGCGCCAGCAGCTTGGAGGCCTGGGGAGCTCGAAATGAAAAACTGTTTTTT. Its translation: CASSLEAWGARNEKLFF. The entire variable domain, with the rest obtained from reference TRBV5-1 and TRBJ1-4, is as follows: KAGVTQTPRYLIKTRGQQVTLSCSPISGHRSVSWYQQTPGQGLQFLFEYFSETQRNKGNFPGRFSGRQFSNSRSEMNVSTLELGDSALYLCASSLEAWGARNEKLFFGSGTQLSVL.

The rearrangement links TRBV10-3 to TRBJ2-1, with 9 nucleotides matching TRBD2. The CDR3 is 14 residues long. Germline assignment: CDR1 ENHRY and CDR2 SYGVKD. V lost 6 bases to trimming and J lost 9 bases; unmatched junction nucleotides: 9. In DNA, the CDR3 is TGTGCCATCAGGGGACTAGCCCCTGGGGGTGAGCAGTTCTTC. Translation: CAIRGLAPGGEQFF.

The rearrangement links TRBV19 to TRBJ1-4; 9 bases are a match to TRBD1. CDR1 and CDR2 (germline): LNHDA, SQIVND (reference sequence). V gave up 9 bases and J gave up 8 bases; unmatched junction bases: 7. This CDR3 spans 13 amino acids. The DNA for the CDR3 is TGTGCCAGCAGTGAGGACAGGGGCGAAAAACTGTTTTTT. This encodes CASSEDRGEKLFF.

This chain joins TRBV5-6 and TRBJ2-7; TRBD1 is a possible D gene (6 bases). The CDR3 contains 15 residues. With 4 bases removed from V and 5 bases from J, the gap between germline ends came to 19 bases. Germline V gene lookup returns CDR1 SGHDT and CDR2 YYEEEE. CDR3 region: CASSPTGPAMDEQYV. CDR3 nucleotides: TGTGCCAGCAGCCCTACAGGGCCGGCGATGGACGAGCAGTACGTC.

The chain joins TRBV19 to TRBJ2-3; 8 nucleotides agree with TRBD2. V was pared by 3 bases and J by 2 bases, with 7 bases of the junction left unmatched. From germline, CDR1 is LNHDA and CDR2 SQIVND (reference sequence). CDR3 length: 16 residues. CDR3 loop: CASSMSGGGLTDTQYF. Written as DNA, the CDR3 is TGTGCCAGTAGTATGTCTGGCGGGGGGCTCACAGATACGCAGTATTTT.

The J gene is TRBJ1-2, the V gene TRBV27; 10 nucleotides agree with TRBD1. The germline V gene encodes CDR1 MNHEY and CDR2 SMNVEV (reference sequence). Germline trimming cut 6 bases from V and 6 bases from J; bases unmatched to any gene: 7. The CDR3 is 14 residues long. CDR3 sequence: CASRPRQGANGYTF. The DNA for the CDR3 is TGTGCCAGCAGACCCCGACAGGGGGCGAATGGCTACACCTTC.

This clone appeared a single time. J is TRBJ2-7 and V is TRBV20-1, with D maybe TRBD2 (6 bases). The V gene lost 3 bases and the J gene lost 4 bases, with 10 bases spanning the gap. CDR1 is DFQATT and CDR2 is SNEGSKA in the germline V gene (reference sequence). This CDR3 has 12 residues. The CDR3 sequence: CSASSGEYEQYV. The CDR3 region has the DNA TGCAGTGCTAGTAGCGGAGAATACGAGCAGTACGTC.

The J gene is TRBJ2-1, the V gene TRBV2, with D perhaps TRBD2 (5 bases). There are 14 residues in the CDR3. The ends were cut back, 1 base at V and 9 bases at J, with 13 bases in the middle. Germline V lookup: CDR1 SNHLY, CDR2 FYNNEI. The DNA for the CDR3 is TGTGCCAGCAGTGAAGAACTAGGTGTAGGTGAGCAGTTCTTC. Translation gives CASSEELGVGEQFF. The whole variable domain, filled in from reference TRBV2 and TRBJ2-1, reads EPEVTQTPSHQVTQMGQEVILRCVPISNHLYFYWYRQILGQKVEFLVSFYNNEISEKSEIFDDQFSVERPDGSNFTLKIRSTKLEDSAMYFCASSEELGVGEQFFGPGTRLTVL.

The chain joins TRBV11-3 to TRBJ2-7; 7 bases align to TRBD2. CDR1 and CDR2 from the germline V gene are SGHNT and YENEEA. The CDR3 runs 13 residues. J was trimmed by 7 bases and V by 5 bases; bases with no gene match: 8. The chain's CDR3 is CASSRHGGKEQYF. CDR3 bases: TGTGCCAGCAGCCGCCACGGGGGGAAGGAGCAGTACTTC.

The genes are TRBV6-1 and TRBJ2-1; TRBD1 agrees at 9 bases. CDR1 is MNHNS and CDR2 is SASEGT in the germline V gene. V lost 2 bases to trimming and J lost 12 bases; unmatched junction nucleotides: 5. CDR3 length equals 13 residues. The CDR3 DNA reads as TGTGCCAGCAGTGAATGGACAGGGGACCCGCAGTTCTTC. Encoded protein: CASSEWTGDPQFF.

The V call is TRBV5-4, the J call TRBJ2-3, with 10 bases lining up with TRBD2. With 2 bases clipped from V and 5 bases from J, the junction kept 11 bases outside the gene matches. Germline loops: CDR1 SGHNT, CDR2 YYREEE (reference sequence). This CDR3 spans 17 amino acids. CDR3 in amino acids: CASSFPSGGGRGDTQYF. CDR3 coding DNA: TGTGCCAGCAGCTTTCCCAGCGGGGGGGGCAGGGGAGATACGCAGTATTTT.

This clone turned up a few times. CDR3 amino acids: CASSLVGANTEAFF. CDR3 nucleotides: TGCGCCAGCAGCTTGGTTGGGGCGAACACTGAAGCTTTCTTT. The gene calls are TRBV5-1 and TRBJ1-1, with TRBD1 as a possible D gene (5 bases). Germline V gene sequence: CDR1 SGHRS, CDR2 YFSETQ. Trimming stripped 0 bases from V and 1 base from J, with 7 bases between. This CDR3 region has 14 residues.